This TCR beta chain was obtained from a study of beta chain features in type 1 diabetes. This clone was recorded a few times. Its cognate antigen is unknown. Expressed TCRB transcripts got sequenced, as all isolated RNA was reverse transcribed. Profiling relied on immunoSEQ multiplex PCR, and the TCRdb table lists in-frame clones only, not all of them. The sample lists 300,000 to 400,000 clones, roughly 12% occurring once. The CDR3 is 14 amino acids. The trim removed 4 bases at V and 5 bases at J, leaving 7 bases unmatched. The germline gives CDR1 SQVTM, CDR2 ANQGSEA. The study, taken as a whole, reports: In all four CD4+ subsets, TCRB CDR3 length was significantly, moderately reduced in type 1 diabetes.

This sequence originates from a woman between 18 and 30 years old with type 1 diabetes. Material for sequencing was naive CD4+ T cells from blood. This chain joins TRBV29-1 and TRBJ1-1; TRBD1 matches at 10 bases. The CDR3 protein is CSVAPGQGKTEAFF. The CDR3 nucleotides are TGCAGCGTTGCGCCGGGACAGGGGAAGACTGAAGCTTTCTTT.